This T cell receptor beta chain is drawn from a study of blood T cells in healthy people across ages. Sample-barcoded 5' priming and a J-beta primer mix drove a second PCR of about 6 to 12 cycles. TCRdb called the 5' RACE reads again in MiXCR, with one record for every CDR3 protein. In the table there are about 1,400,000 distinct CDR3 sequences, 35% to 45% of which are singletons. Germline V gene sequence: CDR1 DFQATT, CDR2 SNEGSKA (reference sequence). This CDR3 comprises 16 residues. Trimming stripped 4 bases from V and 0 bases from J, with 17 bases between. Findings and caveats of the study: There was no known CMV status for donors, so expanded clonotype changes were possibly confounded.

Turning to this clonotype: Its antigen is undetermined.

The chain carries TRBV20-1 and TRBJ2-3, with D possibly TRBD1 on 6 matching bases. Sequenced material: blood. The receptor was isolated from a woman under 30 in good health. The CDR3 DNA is TGCAGTGCTACAAGGGGGACGATGACTAGCACAGATACGCAGTATTTT. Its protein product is CSATRGTMTSTDTQYF.